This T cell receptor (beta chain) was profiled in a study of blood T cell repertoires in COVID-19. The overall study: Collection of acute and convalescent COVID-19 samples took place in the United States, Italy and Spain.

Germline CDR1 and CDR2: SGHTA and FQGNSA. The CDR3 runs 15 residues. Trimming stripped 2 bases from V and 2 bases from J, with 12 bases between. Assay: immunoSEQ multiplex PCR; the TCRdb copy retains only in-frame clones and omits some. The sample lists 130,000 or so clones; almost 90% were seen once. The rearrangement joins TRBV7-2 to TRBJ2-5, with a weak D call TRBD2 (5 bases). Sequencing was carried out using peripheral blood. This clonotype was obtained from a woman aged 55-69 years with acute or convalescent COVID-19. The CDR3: CASSLKWTPQETQYF. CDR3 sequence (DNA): TGTGCCAGCAGCTTAAAATGGACTCCGCAAGAGACCCAGTACTTC.